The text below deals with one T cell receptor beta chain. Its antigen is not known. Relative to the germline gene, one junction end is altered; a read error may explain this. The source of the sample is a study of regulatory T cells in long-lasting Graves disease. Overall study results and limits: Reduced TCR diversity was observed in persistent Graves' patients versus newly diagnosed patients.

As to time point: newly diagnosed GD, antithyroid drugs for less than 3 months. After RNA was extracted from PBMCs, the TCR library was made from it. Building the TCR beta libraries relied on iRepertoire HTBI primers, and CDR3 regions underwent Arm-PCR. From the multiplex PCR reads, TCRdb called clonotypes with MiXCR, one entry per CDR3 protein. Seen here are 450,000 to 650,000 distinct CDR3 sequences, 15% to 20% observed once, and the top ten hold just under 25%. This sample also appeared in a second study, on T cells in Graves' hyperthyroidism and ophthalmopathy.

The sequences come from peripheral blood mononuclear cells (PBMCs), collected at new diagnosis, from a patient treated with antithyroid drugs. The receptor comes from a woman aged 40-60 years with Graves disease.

The CDR3 region is CASSPGPGNYGFTF. The DNA of the CDR3 is TGCGCCAGCAGCCCGGGCCCCGGGAACTATGGCTTCACCTTC. The chain combines TRBV5-1 with TRBJ1-2; D gene uncertain. Per germline, CDR1 SGHRS and CDR2 YFSETQ. The CDR3 length is 14 residues.